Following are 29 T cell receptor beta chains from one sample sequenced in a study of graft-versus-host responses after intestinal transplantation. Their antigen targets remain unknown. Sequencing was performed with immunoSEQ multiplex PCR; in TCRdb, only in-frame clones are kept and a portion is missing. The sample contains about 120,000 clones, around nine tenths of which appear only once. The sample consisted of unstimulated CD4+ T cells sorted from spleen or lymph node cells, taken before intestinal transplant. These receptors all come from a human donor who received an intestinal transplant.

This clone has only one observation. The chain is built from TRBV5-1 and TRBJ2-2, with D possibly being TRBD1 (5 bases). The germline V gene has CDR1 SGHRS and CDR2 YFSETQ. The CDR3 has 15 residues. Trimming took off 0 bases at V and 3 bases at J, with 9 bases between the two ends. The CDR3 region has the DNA TGCGCCAGCAGCTTGGGGGCAGGGTACACCGGGGAGCTGTTTTTT. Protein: CASSLGAGYTGELFF. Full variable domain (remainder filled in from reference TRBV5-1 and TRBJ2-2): KAGVTQTPRYLIKTRGQQVTLSCSPISGHRSVSWYQQTPGQGLQFLFEYFSETQRNKGNFPGRFSGRQFSNSRSEMNVSTLELGDSALYLCASSLGAGYTGELFFGEGSRLTVL.

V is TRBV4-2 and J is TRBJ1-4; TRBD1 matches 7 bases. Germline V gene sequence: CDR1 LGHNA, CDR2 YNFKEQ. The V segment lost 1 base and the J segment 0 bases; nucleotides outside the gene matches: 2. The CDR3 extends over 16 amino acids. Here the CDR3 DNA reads TGTGCCAGCAGCCAAGCCAGGGGGGCAACTAATGAAAAACTGTTTTTT. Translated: CASSQARGATNEKLFF.

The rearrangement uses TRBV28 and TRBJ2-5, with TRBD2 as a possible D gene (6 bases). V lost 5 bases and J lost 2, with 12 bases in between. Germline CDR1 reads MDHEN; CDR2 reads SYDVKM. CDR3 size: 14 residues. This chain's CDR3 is CASSPLGGQETQYF. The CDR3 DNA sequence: TGTGCCAGCAGTCCTTTGGGGGGACAAGAGACCCAGTACTTC.

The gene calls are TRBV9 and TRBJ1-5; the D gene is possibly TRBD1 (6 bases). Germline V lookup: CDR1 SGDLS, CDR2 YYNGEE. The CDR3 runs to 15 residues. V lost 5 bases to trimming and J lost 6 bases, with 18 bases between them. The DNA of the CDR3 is TGTGCCAGCAGGGTTCTTACAGGGTATTGTCAGCCCCAGCATTTT. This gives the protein CASRVLTGYCQPQHF. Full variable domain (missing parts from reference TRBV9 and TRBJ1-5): DSGVTQTPKHLITATGQRVTLRCSPRSGDLSVYWYQQSLDQGLQFLIQYYNGEERAKGNILERFSAQQFPDLHSELNLSSLELGDSALYFCASRVLTGYCQPQHFGDGTRLSIL.

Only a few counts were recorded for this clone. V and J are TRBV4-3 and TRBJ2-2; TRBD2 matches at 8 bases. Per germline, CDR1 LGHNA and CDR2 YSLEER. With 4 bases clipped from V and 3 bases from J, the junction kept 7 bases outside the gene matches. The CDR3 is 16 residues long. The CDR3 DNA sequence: TGCGCCAGCAGCCCACGGGGGCGGGGGGACACCGGGGAGCTGTTTTTT. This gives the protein CASSPRGRGDTGELFF.

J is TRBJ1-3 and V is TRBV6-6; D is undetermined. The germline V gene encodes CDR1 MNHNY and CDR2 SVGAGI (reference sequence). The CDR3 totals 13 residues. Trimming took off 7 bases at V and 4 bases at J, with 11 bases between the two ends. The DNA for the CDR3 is TGTGCCAGCAAAAGAATCGGGGGAAACACCATATATTTT. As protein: CASKRIGGNTIYF.

Written as DNA, the CDR3 is TGTGCCAGCTCACCGAAGCGATCCACTGAAGCTTTCTTT. It is translated as CASSPKRSTEAFF. V is TRBV18 and J is TRBJ1-1; D gene unclear. The CDR3 spans 13 residues. Trimming stripped 3 bases from V and 4 bases from J, with 9 bases between. Germline lookup yields CDR1 KGHSH and CDR2 LQKENI.

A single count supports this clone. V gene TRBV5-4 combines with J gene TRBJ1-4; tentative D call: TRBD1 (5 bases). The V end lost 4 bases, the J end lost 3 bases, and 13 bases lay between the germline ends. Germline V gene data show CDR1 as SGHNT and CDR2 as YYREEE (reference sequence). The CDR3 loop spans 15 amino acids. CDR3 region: CASSLETDANEKLFF. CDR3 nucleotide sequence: TGTGCCAGCAGCCTAGAGACAGACGCTAATGAAAAACTGTTTTTT. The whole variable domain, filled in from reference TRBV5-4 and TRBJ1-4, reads ETGVTQSPTHLIKTRGQQVTLRCSSQSGHNTVSWYQQALGQGPQFIFQYYREEENGRGNFPPRFSGLQFPNYSSELNVNALELDDSALYLCASSLETDANEKLFFGSGTQLSVL.

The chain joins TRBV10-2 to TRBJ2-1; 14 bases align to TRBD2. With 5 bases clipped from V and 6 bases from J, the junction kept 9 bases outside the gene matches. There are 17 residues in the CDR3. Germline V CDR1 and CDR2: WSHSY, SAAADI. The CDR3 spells CASSLGTSGSTVNEQFF. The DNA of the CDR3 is TGCGCCAGCAGTCTAGGGACTAGCGGGAGCACGGTCAATGAGCAGTTCTTC.

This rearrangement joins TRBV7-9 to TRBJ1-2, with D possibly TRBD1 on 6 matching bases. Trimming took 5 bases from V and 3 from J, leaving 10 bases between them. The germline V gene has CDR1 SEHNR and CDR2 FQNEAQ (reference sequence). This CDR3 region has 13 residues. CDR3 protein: CASSPDSHYGYTF. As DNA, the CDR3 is TGTGCCAGCAGCCCGGACAGCCACTATGGCTACACCTTC. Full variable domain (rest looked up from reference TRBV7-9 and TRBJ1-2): DTGVSQNPRHKITKRGQNVTFRCDPISEHNRLYWYRQTLGQGPEFLTYFQNEAQLEKSRLLSDRFSAERPKGSFSTLEIQRTEQGDSAMYLCASSPDSHYGYTFGSGTRLTVV.

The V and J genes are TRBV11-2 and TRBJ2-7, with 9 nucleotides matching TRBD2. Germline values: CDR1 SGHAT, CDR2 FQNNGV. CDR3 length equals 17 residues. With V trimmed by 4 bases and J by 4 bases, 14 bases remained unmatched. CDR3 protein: CASSSFRVSGGRYEQYF. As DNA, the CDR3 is TGTGCCAGCAGCTCATTCCGTGTTAGCGGGGGTCGTTACGAGCAGTACTTC.

The CDR3 loop is CASSLVNVRDRDTEAFF. The DNA of the CDR3 is TGTGCCAGCAGCTTAGTAAATGTAAGGGACAGGGACACTGAAGCTTTCTTT. V gene TRBV7-9 combines with J gene TRBJ1-1; 9 positions agree with TRBD1. J gave up 3 bases and V 1 base, and 9 bases lay outside the gene matches. CDR1 is SEHNR, CDR2 FQNEAQ, per germline (reference sequence). This CDR3 has 17 residues.

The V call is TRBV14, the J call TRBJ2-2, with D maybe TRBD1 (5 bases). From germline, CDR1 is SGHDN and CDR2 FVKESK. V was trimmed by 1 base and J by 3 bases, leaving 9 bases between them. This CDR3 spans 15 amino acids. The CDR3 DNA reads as TGTGCCAGCAGCCAAGGACAGAGATACACCGGGGAGCTGTTTTTT. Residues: CASSQGQRYTGELFF.

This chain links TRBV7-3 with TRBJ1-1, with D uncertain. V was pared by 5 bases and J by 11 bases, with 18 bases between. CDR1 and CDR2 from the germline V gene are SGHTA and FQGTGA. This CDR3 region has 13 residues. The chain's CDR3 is CASSATVPEEAFF. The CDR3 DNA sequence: TGTGCCAGCAGCGCTACCGTCCCGGAGGAGGCTTTCTTT.

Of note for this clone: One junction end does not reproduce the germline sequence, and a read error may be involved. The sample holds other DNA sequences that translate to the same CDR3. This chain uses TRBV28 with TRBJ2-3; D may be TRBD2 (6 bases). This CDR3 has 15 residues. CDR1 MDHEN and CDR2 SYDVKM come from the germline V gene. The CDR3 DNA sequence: TGTGCCAGCAGTACTCCCGGGACTTTTATAGATACGCAGTACTTT. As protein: CASSTPGTFIDTQYF.

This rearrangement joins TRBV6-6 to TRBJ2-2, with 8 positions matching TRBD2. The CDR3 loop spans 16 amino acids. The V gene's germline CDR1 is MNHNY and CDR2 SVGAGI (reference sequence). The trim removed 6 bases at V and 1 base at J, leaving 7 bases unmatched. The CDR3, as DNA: TGTGCCAGCAGCCAAATTAGCGGGATGAACACCGGGGAGCTGTTTTTT. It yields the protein CASSQISGMNTGELFF.

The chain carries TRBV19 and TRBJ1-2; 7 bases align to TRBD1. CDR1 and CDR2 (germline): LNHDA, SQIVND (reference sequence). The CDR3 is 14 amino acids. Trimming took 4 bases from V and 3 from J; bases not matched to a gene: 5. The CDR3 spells CASSTDTGDYGYTF. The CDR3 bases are TGTGCCAGTAGTACTGATACAGGGGACTATGGCTACACCTTC.

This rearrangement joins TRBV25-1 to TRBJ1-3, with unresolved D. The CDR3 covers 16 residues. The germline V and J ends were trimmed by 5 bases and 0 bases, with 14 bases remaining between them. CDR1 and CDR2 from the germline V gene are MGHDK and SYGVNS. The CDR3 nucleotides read TGTGCCAGCAGTCGTCCAGGTCTCAGCTCTGGAAACACCATATATTTT. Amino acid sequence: CASSRPGLSSGNTIYF.

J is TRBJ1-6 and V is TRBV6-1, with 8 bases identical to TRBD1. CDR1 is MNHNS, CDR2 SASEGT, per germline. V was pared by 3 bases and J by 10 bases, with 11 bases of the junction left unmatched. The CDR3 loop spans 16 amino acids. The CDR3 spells CASSDSRDRFRSPLHF. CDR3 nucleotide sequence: TGTGCCAGCAGTGACAGCCGGGACAGGTTCAGATCACCCCTCCACTTT.

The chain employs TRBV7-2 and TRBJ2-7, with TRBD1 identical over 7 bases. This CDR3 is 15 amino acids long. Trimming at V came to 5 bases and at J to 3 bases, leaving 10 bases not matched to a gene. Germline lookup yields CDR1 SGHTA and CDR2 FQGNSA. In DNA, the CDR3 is TGTGCCAGCAGCACCACTTACAGGGGTATCTACGAGCAGTACTTC. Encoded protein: CASSTTYRGIYEQYF.

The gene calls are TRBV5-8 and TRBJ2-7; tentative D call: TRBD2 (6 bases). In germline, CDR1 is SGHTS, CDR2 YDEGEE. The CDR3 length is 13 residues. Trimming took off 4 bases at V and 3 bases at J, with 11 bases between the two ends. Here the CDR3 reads CASSERGDYEQYF. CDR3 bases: TGTGCCAGCAGCGAACGCGGGGACTACGAGCAGTACTTC.

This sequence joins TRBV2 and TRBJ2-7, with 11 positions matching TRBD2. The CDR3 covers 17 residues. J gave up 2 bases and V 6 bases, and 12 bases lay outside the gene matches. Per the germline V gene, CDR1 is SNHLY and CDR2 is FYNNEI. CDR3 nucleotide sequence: TGTGCCAGCAGGCGCCTCGGGACTAGCGGCGGAGCCTACGAGCAGTACTTC. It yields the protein CASRRLGTSGGAYEQYF.

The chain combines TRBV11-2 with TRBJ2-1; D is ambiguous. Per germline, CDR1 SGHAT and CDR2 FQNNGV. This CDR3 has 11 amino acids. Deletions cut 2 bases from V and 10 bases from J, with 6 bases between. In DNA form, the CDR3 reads TGTGCCAGCAGCTTACGAGCGGAGCAGTTCTTC. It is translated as CASSLRAEQFF.

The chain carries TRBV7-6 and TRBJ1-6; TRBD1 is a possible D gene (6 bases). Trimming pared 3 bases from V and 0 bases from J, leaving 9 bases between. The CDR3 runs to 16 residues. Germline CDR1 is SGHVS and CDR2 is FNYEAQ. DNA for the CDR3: TGTGCCAGCAGCTTGGACAGCAGCTCCTATAATTCACCCCTCCACTTT. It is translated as CASSLDSSSYNSPLHF.

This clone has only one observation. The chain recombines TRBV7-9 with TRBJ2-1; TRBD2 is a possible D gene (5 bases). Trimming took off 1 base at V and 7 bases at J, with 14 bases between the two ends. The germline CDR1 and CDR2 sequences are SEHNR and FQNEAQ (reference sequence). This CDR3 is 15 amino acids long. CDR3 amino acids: CASSLVWRGKNEQFF. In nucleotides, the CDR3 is TGTGCCAGCAGCTTAGTATGGAGAGGGAAAAATGAGCAGTTCTTC.

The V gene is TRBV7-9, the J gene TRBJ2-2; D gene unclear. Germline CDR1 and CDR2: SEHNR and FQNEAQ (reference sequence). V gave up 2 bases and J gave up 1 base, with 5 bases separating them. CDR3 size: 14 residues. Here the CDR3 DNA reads TGTGCCAGCAGCTTATTCCAGAACACCGGGGAGCTGTTTTTT. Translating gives CASSLFQNTGELFF.

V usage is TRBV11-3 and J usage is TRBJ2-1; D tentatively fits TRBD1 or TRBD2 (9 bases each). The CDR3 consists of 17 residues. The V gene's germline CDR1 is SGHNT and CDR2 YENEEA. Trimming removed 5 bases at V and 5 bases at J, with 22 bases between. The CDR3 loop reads CASSPGQGIAGDNEQFF. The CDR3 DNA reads TGTGCCAGCAGCCCGGGACAGGGAATAGCGGGAGACAATGAGCAGTTCTTC.

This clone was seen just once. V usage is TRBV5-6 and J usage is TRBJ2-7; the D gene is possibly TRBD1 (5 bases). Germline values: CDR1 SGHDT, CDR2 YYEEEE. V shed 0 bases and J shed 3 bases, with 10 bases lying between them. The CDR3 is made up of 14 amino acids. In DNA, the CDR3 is TGTGCCAGCAGCTTGGGACAGTCAAACTACGAGCAGTACTTC. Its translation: CASSLGQSNYEQYF. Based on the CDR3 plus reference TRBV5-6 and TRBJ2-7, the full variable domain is DAGVTQSPTHLIKTRGQQVTLRCSPKSGHDTVSWYQQALGQGPQFIFQYYEEEERQRGNFPDRFSGHQFPNYSSELNVNALLLGDSALYLCASSLGQSNYEQYFGPGTRLTVT.

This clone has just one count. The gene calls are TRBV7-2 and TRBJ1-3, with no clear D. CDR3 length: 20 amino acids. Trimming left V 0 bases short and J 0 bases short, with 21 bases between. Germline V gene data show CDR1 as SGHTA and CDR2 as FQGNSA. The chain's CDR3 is CASSLAFRRLTNPSGNTIYF. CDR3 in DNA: TGTGCCAGCAGCTTAGCGTTTCGGCGACTGACCAACCCCTCTGGAAACACCATATATTTT.